One and the same sample provided the 3 T cell receptor beta chains below, sequenced in a study of immune cell composition in non-small cell lung cancer. Normal lung was sampled as far from the tumour as possible, at least 3 cm. Sequencing used immunoSEQ multiplex PCR; TCRdb keeps in-frame clones, though not all of them. The table includes 6,500 to 7,000 clones, about 83% detected once. The sample consisted of non-adjacent lung tissue. These receptor sequences come from a human donor with non-small cell lung cancer.

This clone was counted only a few times. V gene TRBV9 combines with J gene TRBJ1-2, with D hard to call. Germline V gene lookup returns CDR1 SGDLS and CDR2 YYNGEE. With 3 bases removed from V and 5 bases from J, the gap between germline ends came to 14 bases. The CDR3 is 14 residues long. CDR3 amino acids: CASSALLADYGYTF. The CDR3 nucleotides read TGTGCCAGCAGCGCCCTCCTGGCAGATTATGGCTACACCTTC. The variable domain in full, with the rest retrieved from reference TRBV9 and TRBJ1-2, is DSGVTQTPKHLITATGQRVTLRCSPRSGDLSVYWYQQSLDQGLQFLIQYYNGEERAKGNILERFSAQQFPDLHSELNLSSLELGDSALYFCASSALLADYGYTFGSGTRLTVV.

This sequence joins TRBV15 and TRBJ1-2; 10 bases match TRBD1. Looked up from germline, CDR1 is LNHNV and CDR2 is YYDKDF (reference sequence). The CDR3 spans 15 residues. Germline trimming cut 0 bases from V and 4 bases from J; bases unmatched to any gene: 2. In nucleotides, the CDR3 is TGTGCCACCAGCAGAGATAGGACAGGGGGCTATGGCTACACCTTC. Protein sequence: CATSRDRTGGYGYTF. Combining the CDR3 with reference TRBV15 and TRBJ1-2 gives the whole variable domain DAMVIQNPRYQVTQFGKPVTLSCSQTLNHNVMYWYQQKSSQAPKLLFHYYDKDFNNEADTPDNFQSRRPNTSFCFLDIRSPGLGDTAMYLCATSRDRTGGYGYTFGSGTRLTVV.

The chain carries TRBV6-5 and TRBJ2-7; D is unclear. Germline CDR1 MNHEY, CDR2 SVGAGI. The CDR3 spans 12 residues. V was shortened by 4 bases and J by 1 base, with 5 bases between the two germline ends. CDR3: CASSSRSYEQYF. DNA for the CDR3: TGTGCCAGCAGTTCCCGGTCCTACGAGCAGTACTTC.